This is a list of T cell receptor beta chains from one sample in a study of T cell repertoires in cytomegalovirus infection. A single record per CDR3 protein comes from TCRdb applying MiXCR to the reads. The data show some 400,000 distinct CDR3 sequences, approximately 33% seen once. Sequenced: PBMCs. The origin of the receptors is a human donor in good health (CMV status not recorded). Some clones in this sample may be carry-over from other donors' samples. CDR3s include the opening cysteine and the closing phenylalanine or tryptophan. The order of the fields is J gene, clone size, D gene, V gene, CDR3 DNA, CDR3 protein. The D gene is left open where the match is weak. Size is omitted from some rows. Given values are once, few, many or a class for expanded clones.

j_call: TRBJ1-1; clone_size: .; d_call: .; v_call: TRBV19; cdr3_nt: TGTGCCAGTGCTCTTGGGGGGGAGAACACTGAAGCTTTCTTT; cdr3_aa: CASALGGENTEAFF
j_call: TRBJ2-3; clone_size: .; d_call: .; v_call: TRBV4-1; cdr3_nt: TGCGCCAGCAGCCAAGATGTGGGCGGTAGCACAGATACGCAGTATTTT; cdr3_aa: CASSQDVGGSTDTQYF
j_call: TRBJ2-1; clone_size: .; d_call: .; v_call: TRBV7-9; cdr3_nt: TGTGCCAGCAGCCCCCACGGGGAAGGAGAGCAGTGCTTC; cdr3_aa: CASSPHGEGEQCF
j_call: TRBJ2-5; clone_size: many; d_call: .; v_call: TRBV20-1; cdr3_nt: TGCAGTGCTACCGGAGGAGAGACCCAGTACTTC; cdr3_aa: CSATGGETQYF
j_call: TRBJ2-1; clone_size: few; d_call: .; v_call: TRBV6-5; cdr3_nt: TGTGCCAGCAGTTACGACGCCTCGGGGCTTGGGCGGAATGAGCAGTTCTTC; cdr3_aa: CASSYDASGLGRNEQFF
j_call: TRBJ1-4; clone_size: once; d_call: TRBD1; v_call: TRBV7-2; cdr3_nt: TGTGCCAGCAGAGCAGGGGGCATCGGTGAAAAACTGTTTTTT; cdr3_aa: CASRAGGIGEKLFF
j_call: TRBJ1-2; clone_size: few; d_call: .; v_call: TRBV20-1; cdr3_nt: TGCAGTGCTGCCGGTGGCTACACCTTC; cdr3_aa: CSAAGGYTF
j_call: TRBJ1-5; clone_size: few; d_call: .; v_call: TRBV5-6; cdr3_nt: TGTGCCAGCAGCCGGGGACACAACGCCCTGCCCCAGCATTTT; cdr3_aa: CASSRGHNALPQHF
j_call: TRBJ2-7; clone_size: many; d_call: .; v_call: TRBV20-1; cdr3_nt: TGCAGTGCTTTCAGGACCGCCTACGAGCAGTACTTC; cdr3_aa: CSAFRTAYEQYF
j_call: TRBJ2-3; clone_size: many; d_call: TRBD2; v_call: TRBV7-6; cdr3_nt: TGTGCCAGCAGCTCCGGGACTAGCGGGAGGAGACGCACAGATACGCAGTATTTT; cdr3_aa: CASSSGTSGRRRTDTQYF
j_call: TRBJ2-1; clone_size: .; d_call: .; v_call: TRBV6-5; cdr3_nt: TGTGCCAGCAGGTACCTTACAACCAGCGGCAATGAGCAGTTCTTC; cdr3_aa: CASRYLTTSGNEQFF
j_call: TRBJ2-7; clone_size: .; d_call: TRBD1; v_call: TRBV7-2; cdr3_nt: TGTGCCAGCAGCTTTAATTCGGGACAGGGGGCGAGAGAGCAGTACTTC; cdr3_aa: CASSFNSGQGAREQYF
j_call: TRBJ1-2; clone_size: .; d_call: .; v_call: TRBV30; cdr3_nt: TGTGCCTGGAGGGCAGGGGATATGTGGCGCTACACCTTC; cdr3_aa: CAWRAGDMWRYTF
j_call: TRBJ2-3; clone_size: .; d_call: .; v_call: TRBV25-1; cdr3_nt: TGTGCCAGCAGTGAAAGGGTCGTGAACCCCTATACAGATACGCAGTATTTT; cdr3_aa: CASSERVVNPYTDTQYF
j_call: TRBJ2-7; clone_size: .; d_call: TRBD1; v_call: TRBV20-1; cdr3_nt: TGCAGTGCTAGCGCAGGGGGCGACGAGCAGTACTTC; cdr3_aa: CSASAGGDEQYF
j_call: TRBJ2-5; clone_size: many; d_call: TRBD2; v_call: TRBV5-6; cdr3_nt: TGTGCCAGCAGCTTGGAATGGACTAGCGGGGGCGCACCTCAAGAGACCCAGTACTTC; cdr3_aa: CASSLEWTSGGAPQETQYF
j_call: TRBJ1-6; clone_size: .; d_call: TRBD1; v_call: TRBV5-6; cdr3_nt: TGTGCCAGCAGCTCGGGACAGTGGACACCCCTCCACTTT; cdr3_aa: CASSSGQWTPLHF
j_call: TRBJ1-1; clone_size: .; d_call: .; v_call: TRBV5-6; cdr3_nt: TGTGCCAGCAGGGTACAGGGCCCGGACGCTTTCTTT; cdr3_aa: CASRVQGPDAFF
j_call: TRBJ2-7; clone_size: .; d_call: .; v_call: TRBV7-3; cdr3_nt: TGTGCCAGCAGCTTAGTGGCAGCCTCGGACAACGAGCAGTACTTC; cdr3_aa: CASSLVAASDNEQYF
j_call: TRBJ2-7; clone_size: many; d_call: TRBD2; v_call: TRBV7-2; cdr3_nt: TGTGCCAGCAGCTTAGCAGGGGAGGGCGAGCAGTACTTC; cdr3_aa: CASSLAGEGEQYF
j_call: TRBJ1-4; clone_size: .; d_call: TRBD1; v_call: TRBV4-2; cdr3_nt: TGTGCCAGCAGCCGAGGGACAGGGTGGCCCCCCTTCGATGGCGCAACTAATGAAAAACTGTTTTTT; cdr3_aa: CASSRGTGWPPFDGATNEKLFF
j_call: TRBJ1-4; clone_size: .; d_call: TRBD1; v_call: TRBV7-2; cdr3_nt: TGTGCCAGCAGCCCAAACAGGGGTAATGAAAAACTGTTTTTT; cdr3_aa: CASSPNRGNEKLFF
j_call: TRBJ1-1; clone_size: .; d_call: .; v_call: TRBV6-1; cdr3_nt: TGCGCCAGCAGAGCCACCAGGGGAAAGGGCCCTGAAGCTTTCTTT; cdr3_aa: CASRATRGKGPEAFF
j_call: TRBJ1-5; clone_size: once; d_call: TRBD1; v_call: TRBV5-1; cdr3_nt: TGCGCCAGCAGCCAAGGGACAGGTGAAGATCAGCCCCAGCATTTT; cdr3_aa: CASSQGTGEDQPQHF
j_call: TRBJ2-7; clone_size: .; d_call: .; v_call: TRBV10-2; cdr3_nt: TGCGCCAGCCTCGCTGGTTACGGGCAGTACTTC; cdr3_aa: CASLAGYGQYF
j_call: TRBJ1-5; clone_size: few; d_call: TRBD1; v_call: TRBV19; cdr3_nt: TGTGCCAGTAGTCTTACAGGGGGAAGGCAGCCCCAGCATTTT; cdr3_aa: CASSLTGGRQPQHF
j_call: TRBJ2-7; clone_size: few; d_call: TRBD1; v_call: TRBV19; cdr3_nt: TGTGCCAGTAGGCCCGGGACAGCTAGGAGCTCCTACGAGCAGTACTTC; cdr3_aa: CASRPGTARSSYEQYF
j_call: TRBJ2-3; clone_size: .; d_call: .; v_call: TRBV6-2/TRBV6-3; cdr3_nt: TGTGCCAGCAGCACGGACCATGCTACGGGTACGCAGTATTTT; cdr3_aa: CASSTDHATGTQYF
j_call: TRBJ2-5; clone_size: .; d_call: .; v_call: TRBV11-2; cdr3_nt: TGTGCCAGCAGCGATCTTAGGGGTAGGGGGCAAGAGACCCAGTACTTC; cdr3_aa: CASSDLRGRGQETQYF
j_call: TRBJ2-3; clone_size: .; d_call: .; v_call: TRBV20-1; cdr3_nt: TGCAGTGCTAGGGGGGCAGCCAACACAGATACGCAGTATTTT; cdr3_aa: CSARGAANTDTQYF
j_call: TRBJ2-2; clone_size: .; d_call: .; v_call: TRBV6-6; cdr3_nt: TGTGCCAGCAGAATTACAGGGTTTGGCACCGGGGAGCTGTTTTTT; cdr3_aa: CASRITGFGTGELFF
j_call: TRBJ1-5; clone_size: few; d_call: .; v_call: TRBV5-8; cdr3_nt: TGTGCCAGCAGCCCAAGGGCAGGGATCCCAAATCAGCCCCAGCATTTT; cdr3_aa: CASSPRAGIPNQPQHF
j_call: TRBJ2-3; clone_size: .; d_call: TRBD2; v_call: TRBV3-1; cdr3_nt: TGTGCCAGCAGCCGGGACTACGGTGCGGATACGCAGTATTTT; cdr3_aa: CASSRDYGADTQYF
j_call: TRBJ1-1; clone_size: few; d_call: .; v_call: TRBV5-5; cdr3_nt: TGTGCCAGCAGCGTTAAGGCGGGGCAGGGCACTGAAGCTTTCTTT; cdr3_aa: CASSVKAGQGTEAFF
j_call: TRBJ2-5; clone_size: many; d_call: .; v_call: TRBV7-6; cdr3_nt: TGTGCCAGCAGCTTACGGGTGGCAGGGAGTAAAGAGACCCAGTACTTC; cdr3_aa: CASSLRVAGSKETQYF
j_call: TRBJ1-5; clone_size: many; d_call: .; v_call: TRBV7-2; cdr3_nt: TGTGCCAGCAGCACACAGCTCAATCAGCCCCAGCATTTT; cdr3_aa: CASSTQLNQPQHF
j_call: TRBJ2-6; clone_size: many; d_call: .; v_call: TRBV7-8; cdr3_nt: TGTGCCAGCAGCCTCCTAAGGTTGTCTGGGGCCAACGTCCTGACTTTC; cdr3_aa: CASSLLRLSGANVLTF
j_call: TRBJ1-1; clone_size: many; d_call: TRBD1; v_call: TRBV2; cdr3_nt: TGTGCCAGCAGTGGGACAGGGATCACTGAAGCTTTCTTT; cdr3_aa: CASSGTGITEAFF
j_call: TRBJ2-7; clone_size: .; d_call: TRBD1; v_call: TRBV6-5; cdr3_nt: TGTGCCAGCAGTCTAAGCCAGGGGGCCTCCTACGAGCAGTACTTC; cdr3_aa: CASSLSQGASYEQYF
j_call: TRBJ2-3; clone_size: .; d_call: .; v_call: TRBV6-1; cdr3_nt: TGTGCCAGCAGTCCCCTGGAGGTAGCGTGGGGAACAGATACGCAGTATTTT; cdr3_aa: CASSPLEVAWGTDTQYF
j_call: TRBJ1-4; clone_size: .; d_call: .; v_call: TRBV6-8; cdr3_nt: TGTGCCAGCAGCCCTGTGGGGGTGTCTAATGAAAAACTGTTTTTT; cdr3_aa: CASSPVGVSNEKLFF
j_call: TRBJ1-1; clone_size: few; d_call: TRBD1; v_call: TRBV6-2/TRBV6-3; cdr3_nt: TGTGCCAGCAGTTACCCCCCGGGGCAGGGGGTTATGAACACTGAAGCTTTCTTT; cdr3_aa: CASSYPPGQGVMNTEAFF
j_call: TRBJ2-7; clone_size: once; d_call: .; v_call: TRBV30; cdr3_nt: TGTGCCTGGAGTGTAGAATGGGGGGCGCGTTCCTACGAGCAGTACTTC; cdr3_aa: CAWSVEWGARSYEQYF
j_call: TRBJ1-6; clone_size: few; d_call: .; v_call: TRBV9; cdr3_nt: TGTGCCAGCAGCGAGGGGAATGACTATTCACCCCTCCACTTT; cdr3_aa: CASSEGNDYSPLHF
j_call: TRBJ2-2; clone_size: .; d_call: .; v_call: TRBV12-3/TRBV12-4; cdr3_nt: TGTGGGGTTAGGGGTGCCGGTATCGGGGAGCTGTTTTTT; cdr3_aa: CGVRGAGIGELFF
j_call: TRBJ1-2; clone_size: .; d_call: TRBD1; v_call: TRBV5-5; cdr3_nt: TGTGCCAGCAGCTTCGGACAGGGAACTAACTATGGCTACACCTTC; cdr3_aa: CASSFGQGTNYGYTF
j_call: TRBJ2-3; clone_size: .; d_call: .; v_call: TRBV29-1; cdr3_nt: TGCAGCGTTGACCTAAGCCTCGCAGATACGCAGTATTTT; cdr3_aa: CSVDLSLADTQYF